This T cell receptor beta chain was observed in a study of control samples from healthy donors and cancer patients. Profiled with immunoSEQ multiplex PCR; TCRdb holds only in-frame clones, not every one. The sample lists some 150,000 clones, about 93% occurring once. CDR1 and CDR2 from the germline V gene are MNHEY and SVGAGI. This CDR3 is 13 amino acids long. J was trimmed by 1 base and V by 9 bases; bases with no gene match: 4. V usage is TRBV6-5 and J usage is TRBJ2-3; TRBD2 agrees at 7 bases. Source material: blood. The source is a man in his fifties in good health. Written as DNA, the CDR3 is TGTGCCAGTTCGACTAGCCGCACAGATACGCAGTATTTT. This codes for CASSTSRTDTQYF.